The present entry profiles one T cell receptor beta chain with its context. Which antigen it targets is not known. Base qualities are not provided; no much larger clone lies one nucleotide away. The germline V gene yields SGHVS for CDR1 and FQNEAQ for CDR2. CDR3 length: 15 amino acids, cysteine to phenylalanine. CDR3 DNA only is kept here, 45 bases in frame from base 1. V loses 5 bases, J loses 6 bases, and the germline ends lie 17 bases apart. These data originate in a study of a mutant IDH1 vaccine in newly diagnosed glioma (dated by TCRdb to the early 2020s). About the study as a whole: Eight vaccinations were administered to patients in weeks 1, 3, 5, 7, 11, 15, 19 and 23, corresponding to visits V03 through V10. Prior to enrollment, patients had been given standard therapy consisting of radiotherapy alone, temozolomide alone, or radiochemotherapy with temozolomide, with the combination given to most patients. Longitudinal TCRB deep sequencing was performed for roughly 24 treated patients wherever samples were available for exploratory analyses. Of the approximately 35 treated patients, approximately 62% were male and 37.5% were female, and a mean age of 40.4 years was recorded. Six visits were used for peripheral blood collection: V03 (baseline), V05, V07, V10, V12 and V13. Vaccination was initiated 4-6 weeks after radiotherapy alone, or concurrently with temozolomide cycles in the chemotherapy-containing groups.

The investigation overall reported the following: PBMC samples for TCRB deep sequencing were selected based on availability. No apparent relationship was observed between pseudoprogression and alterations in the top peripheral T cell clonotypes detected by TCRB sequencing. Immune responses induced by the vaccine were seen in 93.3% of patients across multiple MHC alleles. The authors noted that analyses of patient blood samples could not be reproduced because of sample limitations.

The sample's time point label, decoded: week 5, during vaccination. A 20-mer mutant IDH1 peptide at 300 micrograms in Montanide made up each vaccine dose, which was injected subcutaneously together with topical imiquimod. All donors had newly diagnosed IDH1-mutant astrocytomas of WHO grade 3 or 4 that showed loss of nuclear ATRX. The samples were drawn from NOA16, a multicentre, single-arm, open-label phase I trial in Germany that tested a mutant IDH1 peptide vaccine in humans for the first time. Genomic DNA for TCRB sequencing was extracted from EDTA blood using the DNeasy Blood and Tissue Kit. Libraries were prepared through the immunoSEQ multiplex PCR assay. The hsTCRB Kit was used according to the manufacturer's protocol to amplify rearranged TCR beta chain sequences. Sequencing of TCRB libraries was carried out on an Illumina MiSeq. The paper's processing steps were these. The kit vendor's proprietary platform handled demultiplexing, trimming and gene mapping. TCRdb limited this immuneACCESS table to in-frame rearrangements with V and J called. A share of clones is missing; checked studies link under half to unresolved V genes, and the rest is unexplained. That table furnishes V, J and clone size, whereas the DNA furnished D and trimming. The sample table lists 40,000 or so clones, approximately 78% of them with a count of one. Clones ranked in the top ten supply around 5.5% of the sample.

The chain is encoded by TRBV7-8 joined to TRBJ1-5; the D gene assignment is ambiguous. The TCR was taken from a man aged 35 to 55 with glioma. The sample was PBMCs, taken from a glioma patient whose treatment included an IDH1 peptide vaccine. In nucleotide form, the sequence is TGTGCCAGCAGCCAATTCGGGGTATCGGGTCAGCCCCAGCATTTT. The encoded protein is CASSQFGVSGQPQHF.